The 22 T cell receptor beta chains below come from one sample, sequenced in a study of T cell changes during pregnancy in multiple sclerosis. Some clones are missing from TCRdb's copy, which holds only in-frame ones; the method was immunoSEQ multiplex PCR. Found here are around 69,000 clones, 92% of them singletons; the top ten hold under 2%. The sample was peripheral blood, taken in the third trimester of pregnancy. All receptors come from a female donor in good health, enrolled as a control in a pregnancy study.

The chain joins TRBV2 to TRBJ2-1; possible D gene TRBD2, 6 bases. CDR1 SNHLY and CDR2 FYNNEI come from the germline V gene. This CDR3 is 13 amino acids long. V was pared by 7 bases and J by 3 bases, with 10 bases between. The CDR3 DNA reads TGTGCCAGCAACCTAGCGAACTACAATGAGCAGTTCTTC. It codes for CASNLANYNEQFF.

This rearrangement joins TRBV6-5 to TRBJ2-3; 10 bases map to TRBD2. The CDR3 totals 14 residues. The junction had 7 bases not matched to a gene; V was cut back by 11 bases and J by 2 bases. Germline loops: CDR1 MNHEY, CDR2 SVGAGI. In DNA form, the CDR3 reads TGTGCCGCCCAGGGGACTAGCGACACAGATACGCAGTATTTT. It specifies CAAQGTSDTDTQYF.

The chain links TRBV27 to TRBJ2-5; D may be TRBD2 (6 bases). In germline, CDR1 is MNHEY, CDR2 SMNVEV (reference sequence). V was pared by 3 bases and J by 5 bases, with 7 bases between. The length of the CDR3 is 12 residues. The chain's CDR3 is CASSFGGETQYF. In DNA, the CDR3 is TGTGCCAGCAGTTTCGGGGGTGAGACCCAGTACTTC.

The rearrangement links TRBV2 to TRBJ2-7; D possibly corresponds to TRBD1 (6 bases). CDR1 is SNHLY, CDR2 FYNNEI, per germline. Trimming pared 4 bases from V and 1 base from J, leaving 8 bases between. The CDR3 is 13 amino acids. The CDR3 bases are TGTGCCAGCAGTGCTACAGGGTCCTACGAGCAGTACTTC. Translated: CASSATGSYEQYF.

The table lists this clone with a few counts. This chain joins TRBV6-4 and TRBJ2-3, with 14 bases that match TRBD2. J gave up 3 bases and V 3 bases, and 2 bases lay outside the gene matches. This CDR3 spans 16 amino acids. Germline CDR1 reads MRHNA; CDR2 reads SNTAGT. This chain's CDR3 is CASSEGTSGGTDTQYF. As DNA, the CDR3 is TGTGCCAGCAGTGAAGGGACTAGCGGGGGAACAGATACGCAGTATTTT.

This clone was detected a few times. This chain links TRBV6-4 with TRBJ2-3; 7 bases match TRBD1. CDR3 size: 14 residues. Germline V lookup: CDR1 MRHNA, CDR2 SNTAGT. With V trimmed by 2 bases and J by 1 base, 0 bases remained unmatched. Written as DNA, the CDR3 is TGTGCCAGCAGTGACCAGGGGGGCACAGATACGCAGTATTTT. Its translation is CASSDQGGTDTQYF.

The V gene is TRBV29-1, the J gene TRBJ2-3; weak D call: TRBD2 (5 bases). V was pared by 4 bases and J by 4 bases, with 6 bases between. Germline CDR1 reads SQVTM; CDR2 reads ANQGSEA. The CDR3 is 11 residues long. The CDR3 is CSVADSDTQYF. The CDR3 coding sequence is TGCAGCGTTGCGGACTCAGATACGCAGTATTTT.

The rearrangement joins TRBV27 to TRBJ1-2; 12 positions match TRBD1. Germline trimming cut 2 bases from V and 4 bases from J; bases unmatched to any gene: 11. CDR1 and CDR2 from the germline V gene are MNHEY and SMNVEV (reference sequence). The CDR3 totals 18 residues. The CDR3: CASSLTGTGGAVPYGYTF. CDR3 in DNA: TGTGCCAGCAGTTTAACTGGGACAGGGGGCGCGGTTCCCTATGGCTACACCTTC.

The rearrangement joins TRBV10-1 to TRBJ1-1, with 7 nucleotides matching TRBD1. The CDR3 has 14 amino acids. Unmatched junction bases numbered 3, after V lost 4 bases and J lost 1 base. Germline V CDR1 and CDR2: WNHNN, SYGVQD (reference sequence). DNA of the CDR3: TGCGCCAGCAGTGCGGGACAGTCGAACACTGAAGCTTTCTTT. This codes for CASSAGQSNTEAFF.

This sequence joins TRBV19 and TRBJ2-1; D gene unclear. The CDR3 is made up of 15 amino acids. V lost 6 bases, J lost 4 bases, and 16 bases lay in between. The germline CDR1 and CDR2 sequences are LNHDA and SQIVND (reference sequence). The CDR3 region is CASSDLRVLYNEQFF. The CDR3 DNA reads as TGTGCCAGTAGCGACCTCCGGGTTCTTTACAATGAGCAGTTCTTC.

The V gene is TRBV9, the J gene TRBJ2-5; 9 bases are a match to TRBD2. CDR3 length: 16 residues. Per germline, CDR1 SGDLS and CDR2 YYNGEE. Germline trimming cut 0 bases from V and 2 bases from J; bases unmatched to any gene: 5. The CDR3 region is CASSVAQLAGQETQYF. In nucleotides, the CDR3 is TGTGCCAGCAGCGTAGCACAACTAGCGGGTCAAGAGACCCAGTACTTC.

This clone has only one observation. The genes are TRBV7-8 and TRBJ2-2, with D maybe TRBD1 (5 bases). This CDR3 is 16 amino acids long. Germline V gene sequence: CDR1 SGHVS, CDR2 FQNEAQ. V lost 3 bases and J lost 0, with 11 bases in between. The CDR3 nucleotides read TGTGCCAGCAGCTTGCAGGGAAGGTCGAACACCGGGGAGCTGTTTTTT. This encodes CASSLQGRSNTGELFF.

The V call is TRBV19, the J call TRBJ2-7; 9 bases match TRBD1. CDR1 and CDR2 (germline): LNHDA, SQIVND (reference sequence). V lost 4 bases to trimming and J lost 1 base; unmatched junction nucleotides: 5. This CDR3 is built from 15 residues. The CDR3 DNA reads TGTGCCAGTAGTAACCCCGGGACAGGGTCCTACGAGCAGTACTTC. This encodes CASSNPGTGSYEQYF.

The chain uses TRBV10-3 and TRBJ1-5, with D unresolved. The CDR3 loop spans 13 amino acids. V was shortened by 8 bases and J by 1 base, with 9 bases between the two germline ends. Germline V lookup: CDR1 ENHRY, CDR2 SYGVKD. CDR3 in amino acids: CAIRQASNQPQHF. The CDR3 region has the DNA TGTGCCATCCGGCAGGCCAGCAATCAGCCCCAGCATTTT.

The gene calls are TRBV2 and TRBJ1-5; 10 bases are shared with TRBD1. The CDR3 consists of 14 residues. Germline V gives CDR1 SNHLY, CDR2 FYNNEI. With V trimmed by 4 bases and J by 9 bases, 6 bases remained unmatched. The CDR3 protein is CASSVGQGQWPQHF. The CDR3, as DNA: TGTGCCAGCAGTGTGGGACAGGGGCAATGGCCCCAGCATTTT.

This chain joins TRBV7-6 and TRBJ1-4; perhaps TRBD1 as D (5 bases). Germline V lookup: CDR1 SGHVS, CDR2 FNYEAQ. This CDR3 region has 14 residues. The germline V and J ends were trimmed by 8 bases and 8 bases, with 18 bases remaining between them. The CDR3 protein is CASLAPAGEEKLFF. As DNA, the CDR3 is TGTGCCAGCCTCGCCCCCGCGGGGGAGGAAAAACTGTTTTTT.

The chain recombines TRBV5-1 with TRBJ1-1; no definite D call. This CDR3 has 13 amino acids. The V gene's germline CDR1 is SGHRS and CDR2 YFSETQ. The V and J ends lost 7 bases and 1 base respectively, with 11 bases between them. The CDR3 nucleotides are TGCGCCAGCGCAGATCAGGAGAACACTGAAGCTTTCTTT. Amino acid sequence: CASADQENTEAFF.

V is TRBV2 and J is TRBJ2-5, with D maybe TRBD2 (7 bases). Germline CDR1 is SNHLY and CDR2 is FYNNEI. The CDR3 sequence is 14 residues long. The germline V and J ends were trimmed by 6 bases and 2 bases, with 13 bases remaining between them. DNA of the CDR3: TGTGCCAGCAGGGGGGGGCAAAGACAAGAGACCCAGTACTTC. It yields the protein CASRGGQRQETQYF.

This rearrangement joins TRBV7-9 to TRBJ1-2, with 10 bases matching TRBD1. Germline values: CDR1 SEHNR, CDR2 FQNEAQ (reference sequence). J was trimmed by 4 bases and V by 1 base; bases with no gene match: 9. The CDR3 has 17 amino acids. The CDR3 loop is CASSLGDRGPLGYGYTF. The CDR3 DNA reads as TGTGCCAGCAGCTTAGGGGACAGGGGCCCTCTGGGCTATGGCTACACCTTC.

This clone has only a few counts. The chain carries TRBV30 and TRBJ1-1; D is unclear. CDR3 length: 13 amino acids. Germline CDR1 and CDR2: GTSNPN and SVGIG (reference sequence). Trimming stripped 1 base from V and 3 bases from J, with 9 bases between. The CDR3 loop is CAWSASPDTEAFF. CDR3 in DNA: TGTGCCTGGAGTGCTAGCCCCGACACTGAAGCTTTCTTT.

The rearrangement joins TRBV4-1 to TRBJ2-5; 7 nucleotides agree with TRBD1. The germline V gene has CDR1 MGHRA and CDR2 YSYEKL. The CDR3 is 16 amino acids. J gave up 5 bases and V 1 base, and 10 bases lay outside the gene matches. The CDR3 DNA sequence: TGCGCCAGCAGCCAAGTCCTGGACAGGCTATGGGAGACCCAGTACTTC. Translation: CASSQVLDRLWETQYF.

The chain joins TRBV18 to TRBJ2-4, with TRBD1 matching 8 bases. Germline V gene sequence: CDR1 KGHSH, CDR2 LQKENI. The CDR3 totals 13 residues. The J segment lost 7 bases and the V segment lost 3 bases, leaving 2 bases of the junction unmatched. CDR3 DNA: TGTGCCAGCTCACCGCAGGGGGCCAACATTCAGTACTTC. Translating it yields CASSPQGANIQYF. Based on the CDR3 plus reference TRBV18 and TRBJ2-4, the full variable domain is NAGVMQNPRHLVRRRGQEARLRCSPMKGHSHVYWYRQLPEEGLKFMVYLQKENIIDESGMPKERFSAEFPKEGPSILRIQQVVRGDSAAYFCASSPQGANIQYFGAGTRLSVL.